The 5 T cell receptor beta chains below come from one sample, sequenced in a study of Tregs in tolerant kidney transplant recipients. The repertoire was sequenced with immunoSEQ multiplex PCR; TCRdb's copy has only in-frame clones and lacks some. The data contain tens of thousands of clones, under 95% of them seen just once; the ten biggest clones take up roughly 0.35%. Specimen: Tregs from blood, collected before the transplant. These receptors originate from a human donor who received a combined kidney and bone marrow transplant.

V and J are TRBV7-9 and TRBJ1-2, with D unresolved. Germline V gene sequence: CDR1 SEHNR, CDR2 FQNEAQ (reference sequence). Deletions cut 1 base from V and 5 bases from J, with 11 bases between. The CDR3 loop spans 14 amino acids. In DNA form, the CDR3 reads TGTGCCAGCAGCTTAGAAGCTGTCCTTTATGGCTACACCTTC. It is translated as CASSLEAVLYGYTF.

The DNA of the CDR3 is TGTGCCAGCAGTGGGACGACCCTCGCTAGGGGCTACACCTTC. This codes for CASSGTTLARGYTF. The chain links TRBV6-5 to TRBJ1-2, with D maybe TRBD1 (5 bases). V shed 5 bases and J shed 8 bases, with 18 bases lying between them. The CDR3 runs 14 residues. Germline values: CDR1 MNHEY, CDR2 SVGAGI.

V and J are TRBV7-2 and TRBJ1-2; D is ambiguous. The CDR3 has 13 amino acids. Trimming cost V 4 bases and J 5 bases, with 11 bases left between them. Germline V gene sequence: CDR1 SGHTA, CDR2 FQGNSA. The CDR3 sequence is CASSSTTRYGYTF. In nucleotides, the CDR3 is TGTGCCAGCAGCTCTACCACTAGATATGGCTACACCTTC. The variable domain in full, completed from reference TRBV7-2 and TRBJ1-2, reads GAGVSQSPSNKVTEKGKDVELRCDPISGHTALYWYRQSLGQGLEFLIYFQGNSAPDKSGLPSDRFSAERTGGSVSTLTIQRTQQEDSAVYLCASSSTTRYGYTFGSGTRLTVV.

This chain uses TRBV6-5 with TRBJ1-5; 7 bases map to TRBD1. CDR3 length: 13 amino acids. Trimming at V came to 7 bases and at J to 2 bases, leaving 2 bases not matched to a gene. Germline values: CDR1 MNHEY, CDR2 SVGAGI. The CDR3, as DNA: TGTGCCAGCAAAGGGGGCGGCAATCAGCCCCAGCATTTT. Its translation: CASKGGGNQPQHF.

The rearrangement joins TRBV4-3 to TRBJ2-7; perhaps TRBD2 as D (6 bases). V lost 2 bases, J lost 2 bases, and 13 bases lay in between. The CDR3 runs 15 residues. CDR1 is LGHNA, CDR2 YSLEER, per germline. DNA of the CDR3: TGCGCCAGCAGCCAACTTATCGGCGGGACCTACGAGCAGTACTTC. It is translated as CASSQLIGGTYEQYF.